Detailed here is one T cell receptor (beta chain). Antigen unknown. The sample originates from a study of T cells in Graves' hyperthyroidism and ophthalmopathy. Overall study context: Peripheral blood sampling occurred at initial diagnosis, before any treatment. General study findings and limits: Ophthalmopathy could be told apart from stable hyperthyroidism with a 13 V-J model.

RNA transcripts were the template for amplifying TCR beta CDR3 regions. A first-round RT-PCR of the TCR CDR3 used the HTBI primer set. TCRdb reprocessed the multiplex PCR reads with MiXCR, giving one entry per CDR3 protein. Found here are over 700,000 distinct CDR3 sequences, 30% to 40% of them singletons; the top ten hold less than 35%. Germline lookup yields CDR1 LNHDA and CDR2 SQIVND (reference sequence). V lost 5 bases and J 5 bases, leaving 15 bases between the germline ends. The CDR3 contains 15 residues. The study based diagnoses on clinical symptoms, serum thyroxine and TRAb, thyroid ultrasound and orbital computed tomography.

Sample: blood. The chain has TRBV19 and TRBJ1-4; D remains unclear. The clonotype comes from a woman aged 40 to 50 with Graves' hyperthyroidism. CDR3 amino acids: CASSPEEAGNEKLFF. In DNA, the CDR3 is TGTGCCAGTAGTCCCGAGGAGGCGGGCAATGAAAAACTGTTTTTT.